The clone carrying this TCR beta chain has more than one count but fewer than ten. This entry comes from a study of identical twins. V gave up 5 bases and J gave up 2 bases; unmatched junction bases: 6. The length of the CDR3 is 15 residues. Looked up from germline, CDR1 is SGHDT and CDR2 is YYEEEE. MiXCR was run by TCRdb on the 5' RACE reads, yielding one entry per CDR3 protein. This sample has 240,000 or so distinct CDR3 sequences, with 10% to 15% found just once. These data also featured in a second study, about yellow fever vaccine responses in identical twins.

The rearrangement joins TRBV5-6 to TRBJ2-1; 8 positions agree with TRBD1. Sequencing was carried out using memory (CD45RO+) T cells sorted from blood. This sequence originates from a woman aged 18-29 years in good health. CDR3 loop: CASRLTGEAYNEQFF. The CDR3 DNA follows: TGTGCCAGCAGGCTGACAGGGGAGGCCTACAATGAGCAGTTCTTC.